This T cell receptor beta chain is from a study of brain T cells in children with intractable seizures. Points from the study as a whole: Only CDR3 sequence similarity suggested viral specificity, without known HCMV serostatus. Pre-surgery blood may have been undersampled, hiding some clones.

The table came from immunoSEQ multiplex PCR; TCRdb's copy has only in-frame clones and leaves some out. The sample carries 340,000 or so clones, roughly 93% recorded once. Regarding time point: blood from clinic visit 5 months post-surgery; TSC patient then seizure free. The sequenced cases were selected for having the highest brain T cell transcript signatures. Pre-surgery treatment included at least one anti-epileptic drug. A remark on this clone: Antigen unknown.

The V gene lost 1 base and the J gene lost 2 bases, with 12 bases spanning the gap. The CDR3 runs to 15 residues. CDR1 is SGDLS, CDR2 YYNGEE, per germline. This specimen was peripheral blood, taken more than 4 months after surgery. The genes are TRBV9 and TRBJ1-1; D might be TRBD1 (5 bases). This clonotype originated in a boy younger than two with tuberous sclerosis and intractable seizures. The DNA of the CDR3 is TGTGCCAGCAGCGTATCGGGGGGAACCAACACTGAAGCTTTCTTT. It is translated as CASSVSGGTNTEAFF.